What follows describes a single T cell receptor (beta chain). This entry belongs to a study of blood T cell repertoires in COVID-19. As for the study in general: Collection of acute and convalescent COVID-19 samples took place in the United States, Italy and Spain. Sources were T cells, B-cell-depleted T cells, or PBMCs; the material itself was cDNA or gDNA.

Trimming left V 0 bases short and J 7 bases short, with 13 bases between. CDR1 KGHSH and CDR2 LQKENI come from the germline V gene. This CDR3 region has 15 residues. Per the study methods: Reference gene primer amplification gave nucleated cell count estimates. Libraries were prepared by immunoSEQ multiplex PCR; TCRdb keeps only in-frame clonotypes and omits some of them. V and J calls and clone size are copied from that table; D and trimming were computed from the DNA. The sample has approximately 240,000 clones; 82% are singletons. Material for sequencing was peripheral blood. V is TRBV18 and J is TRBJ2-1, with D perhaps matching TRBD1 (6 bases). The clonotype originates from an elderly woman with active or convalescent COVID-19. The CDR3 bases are TGTGCCAGCTCACCACCGACACAGGGCGGTAATGAGCAGTTCTTC. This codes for CASSPPTQGGNEQFF.